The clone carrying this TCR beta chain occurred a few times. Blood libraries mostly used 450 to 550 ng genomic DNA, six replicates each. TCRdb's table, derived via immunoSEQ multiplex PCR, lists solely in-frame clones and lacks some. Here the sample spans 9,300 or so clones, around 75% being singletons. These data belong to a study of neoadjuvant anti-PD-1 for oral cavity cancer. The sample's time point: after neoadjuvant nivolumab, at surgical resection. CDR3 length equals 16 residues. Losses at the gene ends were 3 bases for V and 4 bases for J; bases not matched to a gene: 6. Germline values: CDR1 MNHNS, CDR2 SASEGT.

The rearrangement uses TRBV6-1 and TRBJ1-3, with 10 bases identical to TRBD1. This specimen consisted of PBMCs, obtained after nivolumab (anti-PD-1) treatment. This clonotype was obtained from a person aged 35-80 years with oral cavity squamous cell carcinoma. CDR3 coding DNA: TGTGCCAGCAGTGACGCCGGGACAGGGGTAGGAAACACCATATATTTT. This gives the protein CASSDAGTGVGNTIYF.